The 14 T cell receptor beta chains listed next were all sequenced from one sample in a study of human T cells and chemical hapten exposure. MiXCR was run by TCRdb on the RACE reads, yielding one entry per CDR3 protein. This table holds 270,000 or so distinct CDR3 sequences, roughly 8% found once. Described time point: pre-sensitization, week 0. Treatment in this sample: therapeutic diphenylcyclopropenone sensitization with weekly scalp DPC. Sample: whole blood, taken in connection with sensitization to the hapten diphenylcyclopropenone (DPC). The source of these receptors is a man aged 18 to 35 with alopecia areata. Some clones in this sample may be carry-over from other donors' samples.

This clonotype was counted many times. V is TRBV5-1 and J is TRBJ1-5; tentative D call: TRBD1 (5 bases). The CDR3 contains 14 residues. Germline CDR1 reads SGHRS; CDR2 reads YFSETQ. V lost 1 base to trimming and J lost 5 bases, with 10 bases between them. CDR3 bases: TGCGCCAGCAGCTTGCAGGCGGGGGATCAGCCCCAGCATTTT. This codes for CASSLQAGDQPQHF.

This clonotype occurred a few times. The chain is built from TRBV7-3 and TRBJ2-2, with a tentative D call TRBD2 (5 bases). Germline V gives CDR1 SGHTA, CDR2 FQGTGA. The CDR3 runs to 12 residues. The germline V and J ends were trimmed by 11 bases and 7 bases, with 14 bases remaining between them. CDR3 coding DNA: TGTGCCGGTTCAGACGGGAACGGGGAGCTGTTTTTT. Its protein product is CAGSDGNGELFF.

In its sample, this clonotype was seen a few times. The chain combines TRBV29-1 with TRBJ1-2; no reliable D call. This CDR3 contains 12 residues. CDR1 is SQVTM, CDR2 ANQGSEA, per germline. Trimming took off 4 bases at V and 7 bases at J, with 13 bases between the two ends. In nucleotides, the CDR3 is TGCAGCGTTGTCAAGGGTTTCATTGGCTACACCTTC. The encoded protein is CSVVKGFIGYTF.

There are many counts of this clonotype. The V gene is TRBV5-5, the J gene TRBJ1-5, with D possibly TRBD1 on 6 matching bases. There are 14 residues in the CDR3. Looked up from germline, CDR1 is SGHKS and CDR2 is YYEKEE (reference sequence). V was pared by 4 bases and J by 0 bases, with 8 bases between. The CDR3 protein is CASSRTVSNQPQHF. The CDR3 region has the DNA TGTGCCAGCAGCCGGACAGTTAGCAATCAGCCCCAGCATTTT.

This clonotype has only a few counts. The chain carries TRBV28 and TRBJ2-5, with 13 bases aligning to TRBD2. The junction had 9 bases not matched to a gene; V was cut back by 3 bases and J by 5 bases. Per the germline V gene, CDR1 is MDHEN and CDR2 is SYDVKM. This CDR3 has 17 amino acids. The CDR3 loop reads CASSLAGTSGDTETQYF. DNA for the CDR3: TGTGCCAGCAGTTTGGCAGGGACTAGCGGGGATACGGAGACCCAGTACTTC.

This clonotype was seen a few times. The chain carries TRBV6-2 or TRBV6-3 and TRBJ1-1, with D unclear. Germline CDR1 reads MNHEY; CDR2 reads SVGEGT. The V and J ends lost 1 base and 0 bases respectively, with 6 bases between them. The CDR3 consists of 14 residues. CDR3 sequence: CASSYFEVNTEAFF. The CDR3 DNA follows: TGTGCCAGCAGTTACTTCGAAGTGAACACTGAAGCTTTCTTT.

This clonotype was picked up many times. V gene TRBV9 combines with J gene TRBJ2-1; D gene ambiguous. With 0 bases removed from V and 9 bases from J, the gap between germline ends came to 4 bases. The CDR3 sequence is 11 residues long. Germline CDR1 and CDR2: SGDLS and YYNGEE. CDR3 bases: TGTGCCAGCAGCGTAGAGAGTGAGCAGTTCTTC. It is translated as CASSVESEQFF.

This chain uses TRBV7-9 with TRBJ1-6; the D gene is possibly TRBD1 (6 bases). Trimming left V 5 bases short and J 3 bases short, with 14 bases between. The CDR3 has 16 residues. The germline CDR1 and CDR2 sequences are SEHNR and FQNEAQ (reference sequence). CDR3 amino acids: CASSLPGTSYNSPLHF. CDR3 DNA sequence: TGTGCCAGCAGCCTTCCGGGGACAAGCTATAATTCACCCCTCCACTTT.

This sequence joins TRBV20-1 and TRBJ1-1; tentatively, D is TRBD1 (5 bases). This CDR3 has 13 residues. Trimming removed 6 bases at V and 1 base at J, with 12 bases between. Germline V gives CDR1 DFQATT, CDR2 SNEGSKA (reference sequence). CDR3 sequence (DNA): TGCAGTGCCCCCTTCAGGGCGAACACTGAAGCTTTCTTT. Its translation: CSAPFRANTEAFF.

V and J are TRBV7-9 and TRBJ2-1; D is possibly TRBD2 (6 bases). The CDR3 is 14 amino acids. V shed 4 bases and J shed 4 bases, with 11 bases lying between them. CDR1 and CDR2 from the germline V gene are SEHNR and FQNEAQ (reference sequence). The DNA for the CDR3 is TGTGCCAGCAGCTACCGTGGGGGGTACAATGAGCAGTTCTTC. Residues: CASSYRGGYNEQFF. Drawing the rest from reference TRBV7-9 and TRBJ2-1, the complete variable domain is DTGVSQNPRHKITKRGQNVTFRCDPISEHNRLYWYRQTLGQGPEFLTYFQNEAQLEKSRLLSDRFSAERPKGSFSTLEIQRTEQGDSAMYLCASSYRGGYNEQFFGPGTRLTVL.

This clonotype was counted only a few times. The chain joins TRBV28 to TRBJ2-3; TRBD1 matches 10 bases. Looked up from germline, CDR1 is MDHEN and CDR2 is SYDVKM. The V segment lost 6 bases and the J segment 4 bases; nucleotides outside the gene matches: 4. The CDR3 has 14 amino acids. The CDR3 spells CASRGQGRPDTQYF. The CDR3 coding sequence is TGTGCCAGCAGGGGACAGGGGCGGCCAGATACGCAGTATTTT.

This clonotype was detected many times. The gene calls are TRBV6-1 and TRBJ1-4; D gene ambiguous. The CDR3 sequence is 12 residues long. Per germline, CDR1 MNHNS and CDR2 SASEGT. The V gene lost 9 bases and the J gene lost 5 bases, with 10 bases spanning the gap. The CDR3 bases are TGTGCCAGTCGGGATTCAAATGAAAAACTGTTTTTT. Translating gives CASRDSNEKLFF.

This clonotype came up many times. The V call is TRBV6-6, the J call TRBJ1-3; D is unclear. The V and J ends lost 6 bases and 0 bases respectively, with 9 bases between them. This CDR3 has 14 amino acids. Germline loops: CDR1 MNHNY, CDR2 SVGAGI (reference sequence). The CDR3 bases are TGTGCCAGCAGCAACCGGGACTCTGGAAACACCATATATTTT. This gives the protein CASSNRDSGNTIYF.

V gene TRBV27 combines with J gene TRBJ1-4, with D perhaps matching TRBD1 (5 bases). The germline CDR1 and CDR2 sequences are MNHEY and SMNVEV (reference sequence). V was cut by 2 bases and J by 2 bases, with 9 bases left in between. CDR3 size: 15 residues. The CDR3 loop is CASSLKRGTNEKLFF. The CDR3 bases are TGTGCCAGCAGTTTAAAGAGGGGCACTAATGAAAAACTGTTTTTT.